The 27 T cell receptor beta chains listed next were all sequenced from one sample in a study of Ad26.COV2.S vaccination and SARS-CoV-2 variants. Treatment meaning: some 19 received Ad26.COV2.S at low or high dose, single or two shots; 5 received placebo; per-sample allocation not given. Day 63 following the first vaccine or placebo injection was when the samples were taken. Sequencing was performed with immunoSEQ multiplex PCR; in TCRdb, only in-frame clones are kept and a portion is missing. The sample lists about 420,000 clones; approximately 90% were seen once. Here the sequenced sample was peripheral blood, taken in a trial of Ad26.COV2.S vaccine versus placebo. All receptors derive from a person aged 18-60 years who received the Ad26.COV2.S COVID-19 vaccine or a placebo.

The rearrangement uses TRBV7-3 and TRBJ2-1; 13 nucleotides line up with TRBD2. The CDR3 length is 21 residues. Germline lookup yields CDR1 SGHTA and CDR2 FQGTGA. With V trimmed by 3 bases and J by 0 bases, 14 bases remained unmatched. The CDR3 sequence is CASSLRGSLAGGPSSYNEQFF. The CDR3 DNA is TGTGCCAGCAGCTTGCGTGGATCACTAGCGGGGGGGCCAAGCTCCTACAATGAGCAGTTCTTC.

The chain has TRBV5-5 and TRBJ1-1; weak D call: TRBD1 (5 bases). V was pared by 1 base and J by 11 bases, with 18 bases between. Looked up from germline, CDR1 is SGHKS and CDR2 is YYEKEE (reference sequence). The CDR3 runs to 14 residues. The CDR3: CASSLKEGRLFAFF. The CDR3 region has the DNA TGTGCCAGCAGCTTGAAGGAGGGGAGGTTGTTCGCTTTCTTT.

The chain is built from TRBV6-1 and TRBJ2-3; TRBD1 matches 8 bases. There are 16 residues in the CDR3. Germline CDR1 MNHNS, CDR2 SASEGT. Trimming at V came to 1 base and at J to 2 bases, leaving 5 bases not matched to a gene. The CDR3 DNA follows: TGTGCCAGCAGTGAAGGACAGGGGTACTTCACAGATACGCAGTATTTT. Encoded protein: CASSEGQGYFTDTQYF.

The chain couples TRBV7-2 to TRBJ1-3; D is ambiguous. The CDR3 runs to 14 residues. V was cut by 5 bases and J by 0 bases, with 8 bases left in between. Germline CDR1 is SGHTA and CDR2 is FQGNSA. In DNA form, the CDR3 reads TGTGCCAGCAGCCCCCGCTTCTCTGGAAACACCATATATTTT. This translates into CASSPRFSGNTIYF.

This chain uses TRBV7-2 with TRBJ2-7; D is unclear. The CDR3 length is 14 residues. The V end was cut by 5 bases, the J end by 4 bases, with 15 bases between. The germline gives CDR1 SGHTA, CDR2 FQGNSA. The CDR3 DNA reads as TGTGCCAGCAGCACCCCGGGCACAGCATACGAGCAGTACTTC. Translation gives CASSTPGTAYEQYF.

J is TRBJ1-4 and V is TRBV6-5, with D hard to call. Trimming left V 0 bases short and J 6 bases short, with 8 bases between. Germline V lookup: CDR1 MNHEY, CDR2 SVGAGI. There are 14 residues in the CDR3. The CDR3 is CASSYSRSHEKLFF. Here the CDR3 DNA reads TGTGCCAGCAGTTACTCAAGATCCCATGAAAAACTGTTTTTT.

The chain recombines TRBV24-1 with TRBJ1-5; 9 bases are a match to TRBD1. CDR1 and CDR2 (germline): KGHDR, SFDVKD. The CDR3 has 14 residues. V lost 6 bases to trimming and J lost 5 bases; unmatched junction nucleotides: 4. DNA for the CDR3: TGTGCCACCAGTCCGGGACAGGGCTATCAGCCCCAGCATTTT. It codes for CATSPGQGYQPQHF.

This chain links TRBV30 with TRBJ1-1; D perhaps matches TRBD1 (5 bases). The CDR3 length is 14 residues. V was clipped by 2 bases and J by 8 bases, with 18 bases between them. CDR1 and CDR2 (germline): GTSNPN, SVGIG (reference sequence). The CDR3: CAWSLGSRGGEAFF. CDR3 bases: TGTGCCTGGAGTCTGGGGTCCCGCGGGGGGGAAGCTTTCTTT. Drawing the rest from reference TRBV30 and TRBJ1-1, the complete variable domain is SQTIHQWPATLVQPVGSPLSLECTVEGTSNPNLYWYRQAAGRGLQLLFYSVGIGQISSEVPQNLSASRPQDRQFILSSKKLLLSDSGFYLCAWSLGSRGGEAFFGQGTRLTVV.

V gene TRBV9 combines with J gene TRBJ2-2; 8 nucleotides line up with TRBD1. The CDR3 covers 17 residues. V was clipped by 0 bases and J by 10 bases; unmatched bases: 14. The germline CDR1 and CDR2 sequences are SGDLS and YYNGEE. The CDR3 DNA reads TGTGCCAGCAGCGTAGTTCAGGGGGCAAAATGGGTGGAGGAGCTGTTTTTT. It specifies CASSVVQGAKWVEELFF. The complete variable domain, with remaining parts taken from reference TRBV9 and TRBJ2-2, reads DSGVTQTPKHLITATGQRVTLRCSPRSGDLSVYWYQQSLDQGLQFLIQYYNGEERAKGNILERFSAQQFPDLHSELNLSSLELGDSALYFCASSVVQGAKWVEELFFGEGSRLTVL.

This chain connects TRBV10-3 to TRBJ2-2; no reliable D call. The V end lost 4 bases, the J end lost 4 bases, and 19 bases lay between the germline ends. The CDR3 runs 17 residues. CDR1 ENHRY and CDR2 SYGVKD come from the germline V gene. The CDR3 region is CAISANFGVWGTGELFF. Written as DNA, the CDR3 is TGTGCCATCAGTGCGAATTTTGGGGTGTGGGGCACCGGGGAGCTGTTTTTT.

This clone was detected a few times. V gene TRBV9 combines with J gene TRBJ2-6; 7 bases map to TRBD1. Per the germline V gene, CDR1 is SGDLS and CDR2 is YYNGEE. CDR3 length: 17 residues. The V segment lost 4 bases and the J segment 2 bases; nucleotides outside the gene matches: 9. CDR3 amino acids: CASSLSTGFTGANVLTF. The CDR3 nucleotides are TGTGCCAGCAGCCTCTCGACAGGGTTCACTGGGGCCAACGTCCTGACTTTC.

The chain recombines TRBV12-3 or TRBV12-4 with TRBJ1-1, with unresolved D. The CDR3 loop spans 12 amino acids. The germline V and J ends were trimmed by 7 bases and 6 bases, with 12 bases remaining between them. CDR3 region: CASTIQGSEAFF. DNA for the CDR3: TGTGCCAGCACCATACAAGGTTCTGAAGCTTTCTTT.

The gene calls are TRBV7-3 and TRBJ1-6; possible D gene TRBD1, 6 bases. Germline values: CDR1 SGHTA, CDR2 FQGTGA. This CDR3 is built from 14 residues. V was trimmed by 5 bases and J by 6 bases, leaving 11 bases between them. This CDR3 reads CASSRGGPNSPLHF. The DNA of the CDR3 is TGTGCCAGCAGCCGTGGGGGGCCTAATTCACCCCTCCACTTT.

J is TRBJ1-2 and V is TRBV9, with D maybe TRBD1 (5 bases). V dropped 4 bases and J dropped 7 bases, with 23 bases sitting between them. CDR1 and CDR2 (germline): SGDLS, YYNGEE. The CDR3 extends over 16 amino acids. The CDR3 loop reads CASSSPRDATTFGYTF. In DNA, the CDR3 is TGTGCCAGCAGCTCCCCCCGGGACGCAACCACCTTTGGCTACACCTTC.

The chain uses TRBV9 and TRBJ1-2, with D uncertain. Germline CDR1 is SGDLS and CDR2 is YYNGEE. The V end lost 2 bases, the J end lost 5 bases, and 7 bases lay between the germline ends. The CDR3 sequence is 12 residues long. The CDR3 protein is CASSVAAYGYTF. The CDR3 bases are TGTGCCAGCAGCGTGGCAGCGTATGGCTACACCTTC.

This clone was seen more than once but under ten times. The chain links TRBV6-4 to TRBJ2-3, with 11 nucleotides matching TRBD1. The CDR3 extends over 14 amino acids. Per germline, CDR1 MRHNA and CDR2 SNTAGT. With 3 bases clipped from V and 4 bases from J, the junction kept 0 bases outside the gene matches. The CDR3 here is CASSEGQGADTQYF. CDR3 nucleotides: TGTGCCAGCAGTGAGGGACAGGGGGCAGATACGCAGTATTTT.

The V and J genes are TRBV20-1 and TRBJ2-1; D is unclear. Germline V lookup: CDR1 DFQATT, CDR2 SNEGSKA (reference sequence). The germline V and J ends were trimmed by 3 bases and 0 bases, with 15 bases remaining between them. The CDR3 loop spans 16 amino acids. CDR3 sequence (DNA): TGCAGTGCTAGTAAAGAGGTCACCCCCTCCTACAATGAGCAGTTCTTC. It codes for CSASKEVTPSYNEQFF.

The chain combines TRBV6-2 or TRBV6-3 with TRBJ1-5; D possibly corresponds to TRBD1 (6 bases). The CDR3 is made up of 18 amino acids. Trimming stripped 6 bases from V and 0 bases from J, with 21 bases between. Germline-derived CDR1 and CDR2 are MNHEY and SVGEGT. The CDR3 here is CASSPWTVAAGSNQPQHF. In DNA, the CDR3 is TGTGCCAGCAGCCCTTGGACAGTGGCTGCGGGTAGCAATCAGCCCCAGCATTTT.

CDR3: CAISERGTQETQYF. Here the CDR3 DNA reads TGTGCCATCAGTGAGCGGGGGACCCAAGAGACCCAGTACTTC. The rearrangement joins TRBV10-3 to TRBJ2-5; D possibly corresponds to TRBD2 (6 bases). The CDR3 runs 14 residues. In germline, CDR1 is ENHRY, CDR2 SYGVKD. The V and J ends lost 2 bases and 1 base respectively, with 8 bases between them.

The chain employs TRBV7-2 and TRBJ2-7; TRBD1 is a possible D gene (6 bases). V lost 5 bases, J lost 1 base, and 12 bases lay in between. Per germline, CDR1 SGHTA and CDR2 FQGNSA. This CDR3 has 14 amino acids. Here the CDR3 DNA reads TGTGCCAGCAGCCAAGCGAGGGGGTCCTACGAGCAGTACTTC. Protein: CASSQARGSYEQYF. The whole variable domain, filled in from reference TRBV7-2 and TRBJ2-7, reads GAGVSQSPSNKVTEKGKDVELRCDPISGHTALYWYRQSLGQGLEFLIYFQGNSAPDKSGLPSDRFSAERTGGSVSTLTIQRTQQEDSAVYLCASSQARGSYEQYFGPGTRLTVT.

Note on this clone: This sample also contains other DNA sequences that code for the same CDR3. This chain joins TRBV12-3 or TRBV12-4 and TRBJ2-7; D is ambiguous. Trimming took 6 bases from V and 2 from J, leaving 8 bases between them. The CDR3 contains 12 residues. The CDR3 region is CASSPNPYEQYF. DNA for the CDR3: TGTGCCAGCAGCCCCAACCCCTACGAGCAGTACTTC.

V usage is TRBV7-2 and J usage is TRBJ1-1; D not certain. Trimming took off 0 bases at V and 4 bases at J, with 9 bases between the two ends. CDR3 length: 14 residues. Germline assignment: CDR1 SGHTA and CDR2 FQGNSA. CDR3 sequence: CASSLASSGTEAFF. The CDR3, as DNA: TGTGCCAGCAGCTTAGCCTCGTCGGGCACTGAAGCTTTCTTT. Complete variable domain (other parts from reference TRBV7-2 and TRBJ1-1): GAGVSQSPSNKVTEKGKDVELRCDPISGHTALYWYRQSLGQGLEFLIYFQGNSAPDKSGLPSDRFSAERTGGSVSTLTIQRTQQEDSAVYLCASSLASSGTEAFFGQGTRLTVV.

The chain links TRBV4-1 to TRBJ1-5; the match to TRBD1 covers 9 bases. Germline loops: CDR1 MGHRA, CDR2 YSYEKL. This CDR3 has 17 amino acids. Losses at the gene ends were 2 bases for V and 5 bases for J; bases not matched to a gene: 10. The CDR3 DNA sequence: TGCGCCAGCAGCCAACTGCTTGGGACAGGGAAAGATCAGCCCCAGCATTTT. Its protein is CASSQLLGTGKDQPQHF.

V usage is TRBV9 and J usage is TRBJ1-1; D unresolved. V was cut by 4 bases and J by 0 bases, with 13 bases left in between. Per the germline V gene, CDR1 is SGDLS and CDR2 is YYNGEE. The CDR3 extends over 15 amino acids. CDR3: CASSPQLKMNTEAFF. DNA of the CDR3: TGTGCCAGCAGCCCACAACTGAAAATGAACACTGAAGCTTTCTTT.

The chain couples TRBV3-1 (or the pseudogene TRBV3-2) to TRBJ2-3, with 13 positions matching TRBD2. The CDR3 contains 19 residues. The germline CDR1 and CDR2 sequences are LGHDT and YNNKEL (reference sequence). Trimming cost V 5 bases and J 1 base; bases outside gene matches: 12. The CDR3 nucleotides read TGTGCCAGCAGCGCCCCGACTAGCGGGGGGATGCACGGCACAGATACGCAGTATTTT. Translation: CASSAPTSGGMHGTDTQYF.

V and J are TRBV28 and TRBJ1-4, with 10 bases lining up with TRBD1. The CDR3 has 13 amino acids. Trimming removed 10 bases from V and 7 bases from J; junction bases left unmatched: 6. Germline CDR1 and CDR2: MDHEN and SYDVKM. The CDR3 nucleotides read TGTGCCATCTTCGACAGGGGGCCTGAAAAACTGTTTTTT. It translates to CAIFDRGPEKLFF.

This clone was picked up a small number of times. The V call is TRBV6-2 or TRBV6-3, the J call TRBJ2-2; D unclear. The CDR3 runs to 16 residues. Trimming left V 0 bases short and J 4 bases short, with 12 bases between. The germline V gene encodes CDR1 MNHEY and CDR2 SVGEGT. The CDR3 sequence is CASSYSWYPGTGELFF. Here the CDR3 DNA reads TGTGCCAGCAGTTACTCGTGGTATCCGGGCACCGGGGAGCTGTTTTTT.